The TCR beta chain described here comes from a study of blood T cells in healthy people across ages. Primed by a sample-barcoded 5' primer and a J-beta primer mix, a second PCR proceeded for about 6 to 12 cycles. TCRdb reprocessed the 5' RACE reads via MiXCR and lists one record per CDR3 protein. This sample carries over a million distinct CDR3 sequences, under 55% of them seen once, and the ten largest clones take around 4%. V dropped 3 bases and J dropped 11 bases, with 16 bases sitting between them. This CDR3 has 13 amino acids. This clonotype occurred a few times. Its target is unknown. General study findings and limits: It was found that TCR beta diversity correlated strongly with the percentage of naive T cells. In long-lived donors, naive CD4+ cell counts and diversity exceeded those of aged donors.

The sample consisted of blood. The genes are TRBV12-3 or TRBV12-4 and TRBJ2-5; the D gene is possibly TRBD1 (6 bases). This sequence originates from a woman in her late teens or twenties in good health. CDR3 DNA: TGTGCCAGCAGTTTCCGGACAGCTGTAGAACAGTACTTC. Amino acid sequence: CASSFRTAVEQYF.